This TCR beta chain was recorded in a study of PD-1 blockade in classical Hodgkin lymphoma. Turning to this clone: Its antigen remains unidentified.

The assay was immunoSEQ multiplex PCR, and TCRdb's table has in-frame clones only and misses some. The table lists tens of thousands of clones, just over 90% of them singletons. Described time point: newly diagnosed, previously untreated cHL patient sample. PBMCs from patients with newly diagnosed, untreated classical Hodgkin lymphoma served as a comparison group for the relapsed/refractory trial patients. Findings of the study overall: Relative to healthy donors, newly diagnosed patients reportedly had lower baseline TCR diversity, which was reported as lower still in relapsed/refractory patients. No one has yet defined what causes the repertoire differences, which may be disease activity or prior therapy.

The CDR3 is made up of 15 amino acids. V lost 0 bases, J lost 4 bases, and 13 bases lay in between. Per germline, CDR1 MGHRA and CDR2 YSYEKL. The V call is TRBV4-1, the J call TRBJ2-7; maybe TRBD1 (5 bases). The specimen sequenced was peripheral blood mononuclear cells (PBMCs). This clonotype was sampled from a human donor with classical Hodgkin lymphoma. The CDR3 sequence: CASSQEAGLFYEQYF. The CDR3 DNA reads as TGCGCCAGCAGCCAAGAGGCAGGGCTCTTTTACGAGCAGTACTTC.